These 22 T cell receptor beta chains originate from one sample sequenced in a study of cytomegalovirus exposure and HLA in healthy donors. With 60 Vbeta and 13 Jbeta primers, the PCR was carried out. Only in-frame clones appear in the TCRdb table, and some are missing; sequencing was by immunoSEQ multiplex PCR. The profile shows roughly 67,000 clones, about three quarters of them singletons. The sequenced sample was PBMCs. The receptors derive from a man between 35 and 55 years old in good health and CMV-seronegative.

This clone has only a few counts. The V gene is TRBV6-1, the J gene TRBJ1-1; unclear D gene. This CDR3 has 13 residues. Germline CDR1 reads MNHNS; CDR2 reads SASEGT. Trimming pared 3 bases from V and 1 base from J, leaving 6 bases between. The CDR3 region is CASSEGANTEAFF. In DNA, the CDR3 is TGTGCCAGCAGTGAGGGAGCGAACACTGAAGCTTTCTTT.

The rearrangement uses TRBV28 and TRBJ1-4, with D tentatively TRBD1 (6 bases). V lost 7 bases to trimming and J lost 3 bases, with 21 bases between them. CDR3 size: 17 residues. Germline CDR1 MDHEN, CDR2 SYDVKM. For the CDR3, the DNA is TGTGCCAGCACCGACAGGTCCTTCTCGAGGGCTAATGAAAAACTGTTTTTT. As protein: CASTDRSFSRANEKLFF.

CDR3 coding DNA: TGTGCCAGCAGAAAAGGGAGCTCCTACAATGAGCAGTTCTTC. Protein product: CASRKGSSYNEQFF. The genes are TRBV6-5 and TRBJ2-1, with a tentative D call TRBD2 (5 bases). V lost 6 bases and J 0 bases, leaving 9 bases between the germline ends. Germline V gives CDR1 MNHEY, CDR2 SVGAGI. This CDR3 has 14 amino acids.

This chain uses TRBV5-6 with TRBJ2-1, with 10 bases fitting TRBD2. Looked up from germline, CDR1 is SGHDT and CDR2 is YYEEEE. The CDR3 is 13 amino acids. With 7 bases clipped from V and 10 bases from J, the junction kept 8 bases outside the gene matches. The CDR3 nucleotides read TGTGCCAGCTGGCTAGCGGGAGTTGAGGAGCAGTTCTTC. Amino acid sequence: CASWLAGVEEQFF.

The CDR3: CASSLAAGSGSYEQYF. CDR3 DNA: TGCGCCAGCAGCTTGGCCGCAGGGTCGGGCTCCTACGAGCAGTACTTC. This chain links TRBV5-1 with TRBJ2-7, with a possible D match to TRBD1 (5 bases). CDR3 size: 16 residues. The ends were cut back, 0 bases at V and 0 bases at J, with 13 bases in the middle. Germline CDR1 SGHRS, CDR2 YFSETQ.

The chain employs TRBV12-5 and TRBJ1-1; D possibly corresponds to TRBD1 (6 bases). The CDR3 covers 13 residues. Trimming took off 6 bases at V and 2 bases at J, with 10 bases between the two ends. The germline V gene encodes CDR1 LGHNT and CDR2 FRNRAP. CDR3 sequence (DNA): TGTGCTAGTGGAAAGGACAGTAACACTGAAGCTTTCTTT. This gives the protein CASGKDSNTEAFF. Based on the CDR3 plus reference TRBV12-5 and TRBJ1-1, the full variable domain is DARVTQTPRHKVTEMGQEVTMRCQPILGHNTVFWYRQTMMQGLELLAYFRNRAPLDDSGMPKDRFSAEMPDATLATLKIQPSEPRDSAVYFCASGKDSNTEAFFGQGTRLTVV.

The chain uses TRBV6-6 and TRBJ1-2; 7 bases agree with TRBD1. This CDR3 is 15 amino acids long. Per the germline V gene, CDR1 is MNHNY and CDR2 is SVGAGI (reference sequence). After removal of 8 bases from V and 8 bases from J, the junction contained 17 bases not matched to a gene. The CDR3 bases are TGTGCCAGCCAAACCCGGGACAGCCAGACAGGGGGCTACACCTTC. It translates to CASQTRDSQTGGYTF.

V gene TRBV5-1 combines with J gene TRBJ2-7; 10 positions match TRBD1. Losses at the gene ends were 5 bases for V and 4 bases for J; bases not matched to a gene: 6. Looked up from germline, CDR1 is SGHRS and CDR2 is YFSETQ. The CDR3 has 14 residues. As DNA, the CDR3 is TGCGCCAGCAGTACCGGACAGGGGGGGTACGAGCAGTACTTC. Translating gives CASSTGQGGYEQYF.

The CDR3, as DNA: TGTGCCAGCAGCGAACAGGCAGGGGGAACCAGGAACACTGAAGCTTTCTTT. Encoded protein: CASSEQAGGTRNTEAFF. This chain links TRBV9 with TRBJ1-1; 7 nucleotides agree with TRBD1. V lost 3 bases and J lost 1; bases outside the gene matches: 12. The CDR3 sequence is 17 residues long. Germline V gene data show CDR1 as SGDLS and CDR2 as YYNGEE.

The rearrangement links TRBV5-1 to TRBJ2-7; maybe TRBD1 (6 bases). This CDR3 has 14 residues. The V end was cut by 5 bases, the J end by 0 bases, with 12 bases between. Germline V CDR1 and CDR2: SGHRS, YFSETQ. CDR3 coding DNA: TGCGCCAGCAGTAAAGGACAGTCCTCCTACGAGCAGTACTTC. This gives the protein CASSKGQSSYEQYF.

The V and J genes are TRBV13 and TRBJ1-5, with a tentative D call TRBD1 (6 bases). Trimming took 5 bases from V and 3 from J, leaving 11 bases between them. Germline assignment: CDR1 PRHDT and CDR2 FYEKMQ (reference sequence). The CDR3 runs to 14 residues. The CDR3, as DNA: TGTGCCAGCAGCCCCTGGACAGTCAATCAGCCCCAGCATTTT. Translation: CASSPWTVNQPQHF.

This clone has only one observation. This chain links TRBV9 with TRBJ1-4; D perhaps matches TRBD1 (5 bases). The CDR3 is made up of 15 amino acids. Germline values: CDR1 SGDLS, CDR2 YYNGEE. The V end lost 0 bases, the J end lost 4 bases, and 10 bases lay between the germline ends. In DNA, the CDR3 is TGTGCCAGCAGCGTAGATGGGGCCTTTAATGAAAAACTGTTTTTT. Amino acid sequence: CASSVDGAFNEKLFF.

V is TRBV15 and J is TRBJ2-3, with D maybe TRBD1 (6 bases). Germline-derived CDR1 and CDR2 are LNHNV and YYDKDF (reference sequence). The CDR3 covers 16 residues. V was cut by 1 base and J by 2 bases, with 13 bases left in between. CDR3 in amino acids: CATSRGYDRHTDTQYF. The CDR3 DNA follows: TGTGCCACCAGCAGAGGATACGACAGGCACACAGATACGCAGTATTTT.

The J gene is TRBJ2-5, the V gene TRBV28, with D possibly TRBD2 on 6 matching bases. This CDR3 comprises 15 residues. CDR1 and CDR2 from the germline V gene are MDHEN and SYDVKM. The V gene lost 8 bases and the J gene lost 2 bases, with 18 bases spanning the gap. CDR3 loop: CASPPRGTYQETQYF. DNA for the CDR3: TGTGCCAGCCCCCCTCGCGGGACGTATCAAGAGACCCAGTACTTC.

The V gene is TRBV15, the J gene TRBJ2-6, with 7 bases aligning to TRBD1. CDR1 is LNHNV and CDR2 is YYDKDF in the germline V gene (reference sequence). The CDR3 extends over 17 amino acids. V lost 0 bases, J lost 2 bases, and 4 bases stayed unmatched. CDR3 protein: CATSRDLTGPGANVLTF. CDR3 sequence (DNA): TGTGCCACCAGCAGAGACCTGACAGGGCCTGGGGCCAACGTCCTGACTTTC.

The chain joins TRBV10-3 to TRBJ2-7; D is unclear. The CDR3 loop spans 11 amino acids. The V gene lost 6 bases and the J gene lost 3 bases, with 6 bases spanning the gap. The germline V gene encodes CDR1 ENHRY and CDR2 SYGVKD. In DNA, the CDR3 is TGTGCCATCAGGTCTAGCTACGAGCAGTACTTC. Translated, it gives CAIRSSYEQYF.

J is TRBJ2-1 and V is TRBV12-5; D uncertain. The CDR3 totals 14 residues. The V and J ends lost 5 bases and 2 bases respectively, with 10 bases between them. Looked up from germline, CDR1 is LGHNT and CDR2 is FRNRAP. CDR3 sequence reads: CASGASRAYNEQFF. For the CDR3, the DNA is TGTGCTAGTGGTGCTTCACGCGCCTACAATGAGCAGTTCTTC.

The chain joins TRBV19 to TRBJ2-5; TRBD2 agrees at 12 bases. Germline CDR1 is LNHDA and CDR2 is SQIVND (reference sequence). This CDR3 is built from 15 residues. V was clipped by 5 bases and J by 4 bases; unmatched bases: 5. CDR3 DNA sequence: TGTGCCAGTAGTGTCGCGGGACTAGCGGGAGAGACCCAGTACTTC. Residues: CASSVAGLAGETQYF.

The sample holds a few counts of this clone. CDR3 DNA: TGTGCCATCAGTGAGCAGACGGGGAATCAGCCCCAGCATTTT. Amino acids: CAISEQTGNQPQHF. J is TRBJ1-5 and V is TRBV10-3; D gene uncertain. CDR3 length equals 14 residues. The V gene lost 2 bases and the J gene lost 4 bases, with 9 bases spanning the gap. Germline V CDR1 and CDR2: ENHRY, SYGVKD.

This clone was seen a few times. This CDR3 reads CASSTTRGRGRNEQFF. DNA for the CDR3: TGTGCCAGCAGTACCACCAGGGGGCGAGGTCGCAATGAGCAGTTCTTC. The V and J genes are TRBV27 and TRBJ2-1; 8 nucleotides agree with TRBD1. There are 16 residues in the CDR3. Trimming took 5 bases from V and 6 from J; bases not matched to a gene: 12. Germline V gene lookup returns CDR1 MNHEY and CDR2 SMNVEV (reference sequence).

CDR3 protein: CASSIPPLAWVHNEQFF. CDR3 nucleotides: TGTGCCAGTAGTATCCCCCCACTAGCTTGGGTTCACAATGAGCAGTTCTTC. V usage is TRBV19 and J usage is TRBJ2-1; D might be TRBD2 (6 bases). Between the trimmed V and J ends, which lost 3 bases and 5 bases, there was a span of 20 bases. Germline V gene sequence: CDR1 LNHDA, CDR2 SQIVND (reference sequence). The CDR3 has 17 residues.

This clone was detected only once. The chain carries TRBV6-5 and TRBJ1-2; 8 bases are a match to TRBD1. The CDR3 covers 16 residues. The V gene end was trimmed by 4 bases and the J gene end by 6 bases; junction bases not matched to a gene: 13. Germline CDR1 reads MNHEY; CDR2 reads SVGAGI. The CDR3 DNA follows: TGTGCCAGCAGTTCCTATCTAGGCAGGGGGCAGGATGGCTACACCTTC. Translating gives CASSSYLGRGQDGYTF.